These 22 T cell receptor beta chains were sequenced from one sample in a study of T cells after yellow fever vaccination. One entry per CDR3 protein results from TCRdb running MiXCR on the 5' RACE reads. The repertoire holds 350,000 to 450,000 distinct CDR3 sequences, with roughly a sixth as singletons. Material: PBMCs, obtained before the yellow fever booster vaccination. These receptors were collected from a man younger than 35 who received the YFV17D yellow fever vaccine.

The chain recombines TRBV4-3 with TRBJ1-1; 7 bases are a match to TRBD1. V lost 4 bases to trimming and J lost 7 bases; unmatched junction nucleotides: 6. Germline V gene sequence: CDR1 LGHNA, CDR2 YSLEER. The CDR3 is made up of 13 amino acids. The CDR3 loop reads CASSLGQLREAFF. CDR3 DNA: TGCGCCAGCAGCCTGGGACAGCTTCGTGAAGCTTTCTTT.

This clonotype was picked up many times. The rearrangement links TRBV12-3 or TRBV12-4 to TRBJ2-7; D is undetermined. This CDR3 contains 16 residues. Trimming took 6 bases from V and 1 from J, leaving 19 bases between them. CDR3 in DNA: TGTGCCAGCAGGCAGGCCCGATACCCCAATTCCTACGAGCAGTACTTC. Encoded protein: CASRQARYPNSYEQYF.

The rearrangement links TRBV11-2 to TRBJ2-1; perhaps TRBD2 as D (5 bases). The CDR3 runs to 11 residues. V lost 6 bases and J lost 8, with 8 bases in between. Germline CDR1 and CDR2: SGHAT and FQNNGV. The CDR3 is CASRASHEQFF. DNA for the CDR3: TGTGCCAGCAGAGCTAGCCATGAGCAGTTCTTC.

This chain links TRBV6-6 with TRBJ2-2, with D possibly matching TRBD1 (5 bases). Looked up from germline, CDR1 is MNHNY and CDR2 is SVGAGI (reference sequence). The V gene lost 4 bases and the J gene lost 1 base, with 13 bases spanning the gap. The CDR3 length is 16 residues. The CDR3 spells CASSWPQGRNTGELFF. The DNA for the CDR3 is TGTGCCAGCAGTTGGCCCCAGGGCCGGAACACCGGGGAGCTGTTTTTT.

This clonotype was seen only a few times. This sequence joins TRBV7-6 and TRBJ2-3; no clear D. Trimming pared 5 bases from V and 6 bases from J, leaving 12 bases between. This CDR3 contains 13 residues. Germline CDR1 and CDR2: SGHVS and FNYEAQ. DNA for the CDR3: TGTGCCAGCAGCCGAGGAACGTTTGATACGCAGTATTTT. Residues: CASSRGTFDTQYF.

J is TRBJ2-3 and V is TRBV12-3 or TRBV12-4; TRBD2 aligns across 10 bases. V was pared by 6 bases and J by 4 bases, with 4 bases of the junction left unmatched. The CDR3 has 14 amino acids. The DNA of the CDR3 is TGTGCCAGCAGGCCTCTAGCGGGGGCAGATACGCAGTATTTT. It yields the protein CASRPLAGADTQYF.

In its sample, this clonotype was seen a few times. V is TRBV6-2 or TRBV6-3 and J is TRBJ2-5, with D unresolved. With 6 bases removed from V and 5 bases from J, the gap between germline ends came to 16 bases. Germline-derived CDR1 and CDR2 are MNHEY and SVGEGT. The CDR3 totals 14 residues. Here the CDR3 reads CASSDLTLRETQYF. CDR3 DNA: TGTGCCAGCAGCGACCTCACCCTTCGGGAGACCCAGTACTTC.

V is TRBV19 and J is TRBJ2-1; D unclear. Between the trimmed V and J ends, which lost 3 bases and 0 bases, there was a span of 30 bases. CDR1 is LNHDA, CDR2 SQIVND, per germline (reference sequence). The CDR3 totals 22 residues. The CDR3 DNA sequence: TGTGCCAGTAGTATGTACTCCCTCCAGGATCTGTATTCACAACGCTCCTACAATGAGCAGTTCTTC. This codes for CASSMYSLQDLYSQRSYNEQFF.

This clonotype was counted a few times. The genes are TRBV12-3 or TRBV12-4 and TRBJ1-1; 10 nucleotides align to TRBD1. The CDR3 contains 13 residues. Unmatched junction bases numbered 5, after V lost 5 bases and J lost 8 bases. The CDR3, as DNA: TGTGCCAGCAGTCCTGGGACAGGGGCAGAAGCTTTCTTT. Translating gives CASSPGTGAEAFF.

This clonotype was seen many times. The chain uses TRBV20-1 and TRBJ2-7; D may be TRBD2 (6 bases). CDR3 size: 13 residues. CDR1 is DFQATT and CDR2 is SNEGSKA in the germline V gene (reference sequence). Trimming pared 5 bases from V and 0 bases from J, leaving 11 bases between. DNA for the CDR3: TGCAGTGCTGCCGGGACTCACTCCTACGAGCAGTACGTC. It yields the protein CSAAGTHSYEQYV.

The chain combines TRBV6-5 with TRBJ1-2, with 10 bases matching TRBD1. Germline-derived CDR1 and CDR2 are MNHEY and SVGAGI. The CDR3 consists of 14 residues. V gave up 2 bases and J gave up 7 bases; unmatched junction bases: 4. In nucleotides, the CDR3 is TGTGCCAGCAGTTACAGTAGGACAGGGGGTGGCTACACCTTC. Its protein is CASSYSRTGGGYTF.

This clonotype occurred a few times. The chain is built from TRBV6-6 and TRBJ2-2; 8 bases line up with TRBD2. Germline V CDR1 and CDR2: MNHNY, SVGAGI (reference sequence). V lost 7 bases to trimming and J lost 7 bases; unmatched junction nucleotides: 14. This CDR3 is 16 amino acids long. The CDR3 DNA sequence: TGTGCCAGCAAATCGACAGCGGGGGTTGATGGCGGGGAGCTGTTTTTT. It yields the protein CASKSTAGVDGGELFF.

The V gene is TRBV5-1, the J gene TRBJ1-2; 7 bases map to TRBD1. This CDR3 has 14 amino acids. After removal of 3 bases from V and 2 bases from J, the junction contained 4 bases not matched to a gene. Germline V gene sequence: CDR1 SGHRS, CDR2 YFSETQ. Written as DNA, the CDR3 is TGCGCCAGCAGCTCGCCGACAGGGAACTATGGCTACACCTTC. The encoded protein is CASSSPTGNYGYTF.

V is TRBV5-1 and J is TRBJ1-4; D is undetermined. Trimming pared 2 bases from V and 3 bases from J, leaving 11 bases between. The CDR3 sequence is 15 residues long. CDR1 is SGHRS, CDR2 YFSETQ, per germline. The CDR3 bases are TGCGCCAGCAGCTTAGACGCCGCCTCTAATGAAAAACTGTTTTTT. Protein product: CASSLDAASNEKLFF.

The chain joins TRBV20-1 to TRBJ1-5, with D perhaps matching TRBD1 (5 bases). V shed 6 bases and J shed 0 bases, with 12 bases lying between them. This CDR3 has 14 amino acids. Per germline, CDR1 DFQATT and CDR2 SNEGSKA (reference sequence). The CDR3 here is CSARTYSSNQPQHF. CDR3 in DNA: TGCAGTGCCAGGACATATAGTAGCAATCAGCCCCAGCATTTT.

In DNA form, the CDR3 reads TGTGCCAGCAGCTCGGGGACAGGGGTGGACACCATATATTTT. The encoded protein is CASSSGTGVDTIYF. V gene TRBV5-6 combines with J gene TRBJ1-3; 10 bases fit TRBD1. Trimming removed 3 bases from V and 8 bases from J; junction bases left unmatched: 5. CDR3 length: 14 amino acids. Looked up from germline, CDR1 is SGHDT and CDR2 is YYEEEE.

The V call is TRBV4-2, the J call TRBJ2-2, with TRBD1 identical over 9 bases. The CDR3 consists of 15 residues. V shed 7 bases, J shed 2 bases, and the junction held 5 bases outside the gene matches. In germline, CDR1 is LGHNA, CDR2 YNFKEQ. The DNA of the CDR3 is TGTGCCAGCACATTGGGACAGGGTAACACCGGGGAGCTGTTTTTT. Its protein product is CASTLGQGNTGELFF.

This clonotype was counted only a few times. The chain employs TRBV6-5 and TRBJ1-1; D is perhaps TRBD1 (5 bases). The CDR3 covers 13 residues. CDR1 and CDR2 from the germline V gene are MNHEY and SVGAGI. V lost 2 bases, J lost 7 bases, and 11 bases lay in between. The CDR3 loop is CASSYTWGGEAFF. The DNA for the CDR3 is TGTGCCAGCAGTTACACCTGGGGGGGTGAAGCTTTCTTT.

The chain couples TRBV7-2 to TRBJ2-7, with a weak D call TRBD2 (5 bases). The CDR3 covers 13 residues. Germline lookup yields CDR1 SGHTA and CDR2 FQGNSA. The V gene lost 5 bases and the J gene lost 5 bases, with 13 bases spanning the gap. The CDR3 spells CASSQRMEDEQYV. In DNA, the CDR3 is TGTGCCAGCAGCCAACGGATGGAGGACGAGCAGTACGTC.

This clonotype was observed a few times. V gene TRBV28 combines with J gene TRBJ1-5; maybe TRBD1 (6 bases). Germline values: CDR1 MDHEN, CDR2 SYDVKM. V shed 5 bases and J shed 7 bases, with 21 bases lying between them. The CDR3 sequence is 16 residues long. The CDR3 spells CASSPHVEGGRQPQHF. The CDR3 DNA reads TGTGCCAGCAGTCCCCACGTCGAGGGGGGGAGACAGCCCCAGCATTTT.

The chain is built from TRBV7-3 and TRBJ2-3; unclear D gene. The germline V gene has CDR1 SGHTA and CDR2 FQGTGA. The CDR3 extends over 14 amino acids. Trimming took 1 base from V and 3 from J, leaving 8 bases between them. CDR3 in amino acids: CASSLNDGTDTQYF. DNA for the CDR3: TGTGCCAGCAGCTTAAACGACGGGACAGATACGCAGTATTTT.

The chain employs TRBV20-1 and TRBJ2-3, with 15 bases lining up with TRBD2. The CDR3 consists of 18 residues. Germline V lookup: CDR1 DFQATT, CDR2 SNEGSKA (reference sequence). V gave up 8 bases and J gave up 6 bases; unmatched junction bases: 18. CDR3 sequence: CSSDRGLAGLAGGDTQYF. CDR3 in DNA: TGCAGTTCGGACAGGGGGCTAGCGGGACTAGCGGGGGGTGATACGCAGTATTTT.